This T cell receptor (beta chain) was profiled in a study of T-cell reconstitution after alpha-beta-depleted transplantation in children. Overall study results and limits: Where alpha-beta T cells came from about two months after transplant was reportedly several hundred expanded graft clones. It was newly produced T cells that mostly accounted for T-cell counts and diversity one year after transplant. Some patients' high day-60 TCRbeta diversity was attributed to recipient cells surviving conditioning.

Preparation of the TCRbeta library involved a method that used unique molecular identifiers. One entry per CDR3 protein results from TCRdb running MiXCR on the PCR reads. The table includes about 540,000 distinct CDR3 sequences, 27% detected once. Concerning this clonotype: The antigen remains undetermined.

CDR3 length: 14 residues. The V end lost 5 bases, the J end lost 5 bases, and 16 bases lay between the germline ends. Germline CDR1 is SGHAT and CDR2 is FQNNGV. The receptor's source is a boy in the first two years of life with Wiskott-Aldrich syndrome, due to receive a stem cell transplant. Sequenced material: PBMCs, taken before TCRalphabeta/CD19-depleted stem cell transplant. V usage is TRBV11-2 and J usage is TRBJ2-7; tentatively, D is TRBD2 (6 bases). The CDR3, as DNA: TGTGCCAGCAGCATCAGCGGCCGCGGGAACGAGCAGTACTTC. This encodes CASSISGRGNEQYF.